Each of the 8 T cell receptor beta chains below was sequenced from the same sample in a study of EBV T-cell therapy then PD-1 blockade in nasopharyngeal carcinoma. Which antigens these TCRs recognize remains unknown. Treatment described: AdE1-LMPpoly-expanded autologous EBV-specific T-cell therapy followed by anti-PD-1 nivolumab. Produced via immunoSEQ multiplex PCR; TCRdb's table is partial and in-frame only. In the table there are over 15,000 clones, roughly 80% of which are singletons. The sequencing used CD8+ T cells from blood, collected around day 35 from a patient whose treatment included autologous EBV-specific T cells and nivolumab. Every receptor here comes from a man aged 40-49 years with nasopharyngeal carcinoma.

V is TRBV4-2 and J is TRBJ1-2; TRBD1 might be the D (5 bases). The CDR3 contains 15 residues. The V gene's germline CDR1 is LGHNA and CDR2 YNFKEQ. Trimming removed 0 bases from V and 7 bases from J, with 15 bases in between. CDR3 coding DNA: TGTGCCAGCAGCCAAGATATAATCGGGGGACCTGGCTACACCTTC. The encoded protein is CASSQDIIGGPGYTF.

This clone was observed a handful of times. This rearrangement joins TRBV7-9 to TRBJ1-5, with a weak D call TRBD1 (6 bases). CDR1 and CDR2 (germline): SEHNR, FQNEAQ (reference sequence). The CDR3 consists of 15 residues. V was pared by 4 bases and J by 6 bases, with 16 bases between. CDR3 residues: CASSSETRGSQPQHF. The CDR3 bases are TGTGCCAGCAGCTCCGAAACCAGGGGATCTCAGCCCCAGCATTTT.

The rearrangement uses TRBV4-1 and TRBJ1-3, with D possibly matching TRBD1 (5 bases). V was shortened by 3 bases and J by 0 bases, with 12 bases between the two germline ends. CDR1 MGHRA and CDR2 YSYEKL come from the germline V gene. CDR3 size: 16 residues. The CDR3 loop reads CASSHFDRRSGNTIYF. The CDR3 DNA reads as TGCGCCAGCAGCCATTTCGACAGACGCTCTGGAAACACCATATATTTT.

The rearrangement links TRBV15 to TRBJ2-1; 9 bases map to TRBD2. Trimming removed 0 bases from V and 4 bases from J; junction bases left unmatched: 7. The V gene's germline CDR1 is LNHNV and CDR2 YYDKDF (reference sequence). The CDR3 has 17 amino acids. The CDR3 loop reads CATSRETGGGAYNEQFF. Written as DNA, the CDR3 is TGTGCCACCAGCAGAGAGACAGGCGGGGGGGCATACAATGAGCAGTTCTTC.

A remark on this clone: Additional DNA sequences in this sample encode the identical CDR3. The rearrangement links TRBV12-5 to TRBJ2-1; D is unclear. This CDR3 contains 15 residues. Germline CDR1 and CDR2: LGHNT and FRNRAP. The V gene lost 1 base and the J gene lost 1 base, with 8 bases spanning the gap. DNA of the CDR3: TGTGCTAGTGGTTTGGCCTTAGGTTCCTACAATGAGCAGTTCTTC. Translated: CASGLALGSYNEQFF. Full variable domain (remainder filled in from reference TRBV12-5 and TRBJ2-1): DARVTQTPRHKVTEMGQEVTMRCQPILGHNTVFWYRQTMMQGLELLAYFRNRAPLDDSGMPKDRFSAEMPDATLATLKIQPSEPRDSAVYFCASGLALGSYNEQFFGPGTRLTVL.

The rearrangement uses TRBV9 and TRBJ1-1; a possible D gene is TRBD1 (5 bases). CDR3 length: 14 residues. Trimming took off 0 bases at V and 3 bases at J, with 9 bases between the two ends. Germline assignment: CDR1 SGDLS and CDR2 YYNGEE. The CDR3 region is CASSVGQLDTEAFF. Here the CDR3 DNA reads TGTGCCAGCAGCGTAGGACAGTTGGACACTGAAGCTTTCTTT.

The V call is TRBV9, the J call TRBJ2-1; D is undetermined. CDR3 size: 17 residues. V dropped 0 bases and J dropped 0 bases, with 13 bases sitting between them. The germline V gene encodes CDR1 SGDLS and CDR2 YYNGEE. The CDR3 DNA reads TGTGCCAGCAGCGTAGAGGCCCCAAGAGGCTCCTACAATGAGCAGTTCTTC. Encoded protein: CASSVEAPRGSYNEQFF.

The J gene is TRBJ2-7, the V gene TRBV10-3; D possibly corresponds to TRBD1 (5 bases). The CDR3 is 16 residues long. Between the trimmed V and J ends, which lost 0 bases and 3 bases, there was a span of 15 bases. In germline, CDR1 is ENHRY, CDR2 SYGVKD. As DNA, the CDR3 is TGTGCCATCAGTGAGTCGGATTCGACAGTCAACTACGAGCAGTACTTC. This codes for CAISESDSTVNYEQYF.